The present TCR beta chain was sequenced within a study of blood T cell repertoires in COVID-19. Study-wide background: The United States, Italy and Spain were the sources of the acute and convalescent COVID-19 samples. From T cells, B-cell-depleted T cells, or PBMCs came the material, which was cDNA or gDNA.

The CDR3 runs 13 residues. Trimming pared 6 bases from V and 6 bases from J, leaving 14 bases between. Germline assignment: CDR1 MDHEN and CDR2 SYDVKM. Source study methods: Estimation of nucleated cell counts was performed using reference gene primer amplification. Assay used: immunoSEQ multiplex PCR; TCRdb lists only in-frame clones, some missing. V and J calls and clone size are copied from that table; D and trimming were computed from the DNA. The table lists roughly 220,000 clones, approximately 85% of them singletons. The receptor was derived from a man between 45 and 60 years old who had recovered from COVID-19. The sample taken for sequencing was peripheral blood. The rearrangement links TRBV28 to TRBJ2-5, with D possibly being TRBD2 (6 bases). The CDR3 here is CASSLSSVKTQYF. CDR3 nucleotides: TGTGCCAGCAGCCTCTCTAGCGTAAAGACCCAGTACTTC.